Listed here are 3 T cell receptor beta chains from one sample, sequenced in a study of metastatic and nonmetastatic thyroid tumors. Among the patients, none had received any treatment before thyroid surgery. TCRdb called clones again from the PCR reads with MiXCR. The sample lists 40,000 to 55,000 clones; around 17% were seen once. The material sequenced was blood. The source is a female donor with papillary thyroid cancer or a benign thyroid nodule (not recorded which). Some clones in this sample may be carry-over from other donors' samples.

V and J are TRBV18 and TRBJ1-3; D is uncertain. This CDR3 has 17 residues. Trimming took off 2 bases at V and 0 bases at J, with 14 bases between the two ends. From germline, CDR1 is KGHSH and CDR2 LQKENI. CDR3 sequence reads: CASSPGVGAISGNTIYF. In DNA form, the CDR3 reads TGTGCCAGCTCACCAGGTGTGGGCGCGATCTCTGGAAACACCATATATTTT.

In its sample, this clone was seen a few times. The genes are TRBV12-3 or TRBV12-4 and TRBJ2-2; D possibly corresponds to TRBD2 (5 bases). V lost 3 bases to trimming and J lost 5 bases, with 19 bases between them. This CDR3 is 17 amino acids long. CDR3 in DNA: TGTGCCAGCAGTTTTGACTTAAGCTTTGGGAGTACCGGGGAGCTGTTTTTT. Protein: CASSFDLSFGSTGELFF.

This clone came up many times. This rearrangement joins TRBV5-1 to TRBJ2-1; a possible D gene is TRBD1 (6 bases). Germline CDR1 reads SGHRS; CDR2 reads YFSETQ. The CDR3 loop spans 14 amino acids. Trimming stripped 0 bases from V and 7 bases from J, with 11 bases between. Written as DNA, the CDR3 is TGCGCCAGCAGCTTGGATGGGGGCGCAAATGAGCAGTTCTTC. It codes for CASSLDGGANEQFF.